This entry lists 20 T cell receptor beta chains sequenced from one sample in a study of blood T cell repertoires in COVID-19 (dated by TCRdb to the early 2020s). Library preparation employed the immunoSEQ multiplex PCR assay. Held by TCRdb, this immuneACCESS table contains in-frame sequences only and omits some clones. Under half of the omission traces to an unresolved V gene where checked; the cause of the rest is unknown. The sample yields under 300,000 clones; over 75% were counted once. The biggest ten clones account for 2.4% of the sample. The sequencing sample was made of PBMCs or T cells enriched from blood (not recorded which). These receptor sequences come from a young woman who had recovered from COVID-19.

The gene calls are TRBV10-3 and TRBJ1-4; 9 bases fit TRBD1. J was trimmed by 3 bases and V by 6 bases; bases with no gene match: 2. CDR1 and CDR2 (germline): ENHRY, SYGVKD. The CDR3 consists of 14 residues. The CDR3 here is CAIRQGAANEKLFF. The CDR3 DNA follows: TGTGCCATCAGACAGGGGGCCGCTAATGAAAAACTGTTTTTT.

The V and J genes are TRBV7-9 and TRBJ2-2, with TRBD1 matching over 9 bases. The CDR3 covers 15 residues. V lost 5 bases, J lost 2 bases, and 3 bases stayed unmatched. Germline V gene data show CDR1 as SEHNR and CDR2 as FQNEAQ (reference sequence). CDR3 in amino acids: CASSRTGGNTGELFF. The CDR3 DNA reads TGTGCCAGCAGCCGAACAGGGGGCAACACCGGGGAGCTGTTTTTT.

This CDR3 is CASSLVSGTSYNEQFF. CDR3 nucleotide sequence: TGTGCCAGCAGCTTAGTCAGCGGCACCTCCTACAATGAGCAGTTCTTC. The chain is built from TRBV7-2 and TRBJ2-1; tentatively, D is TRBD2 (5 bases). Trimming removed 1 base at V and 0 bases at J, with 10 bases between. Germline V gene data show CDR1 as SGHTA and CDR2 as FQGNSA. The CDR3 is 16 residues long.

This clone has only one observation. The chain combines TRBV15 with TRBJ2-5; perhaps TRBD2 as D (6 bases). V lost 2 bases to trimming and J lost 5 bases, with 9 bases between them. This CDR3 is 13 amino acids long. Germline values: CDR1 LNHNV, CDR2 YYDKDF (reference sequence). CDR3 sequence: CATSRLLAETQYF. CDR3 nucleotide sequence: TGTGCCACCAGCAGACTGCTAGCGGAGACCCAGTACTTC. Together with reference TRBV15 and TRBJ2-5, the CDR3 gives the full variable domain: DAMVIQNPRYQVTQFGKPVTLSCSQTLNHNVMYWYQQKSSQAPKLLFHYYDKDFNNEADTPDNFQSRRPNTSFCFLDIRSPGLGDTAMYLCATSRLLAETQYFGPGTRLLVL.

The chain is built from TRBV28 and TRBJ1-1; 10 positions match TRBD1. Germline V gives CDR1 MDHEN, CDR2 SYDVKM. V shed 1 base, J shed 11 bases, and the junction held 10 bases outside the gene matches. The CDR3 runs 15 residues. The CDR3 bases are TGTGCCAGCAGTTTATCCGCGGGGACAGGGGCGAGGGCTTTCTTT. Translated, it gives CASSLSAGTGARAFF.

The chain joins TRBV5-1 to TRBJ2-2; 10 bases match TRBD1. This CDR3 has 16 residues. Trimming took 0 bases from V and 5 from J; bases not matched to a gene: 4. CDR1 and CDR2 (germline): SGHRS, YFSETQ. The CDR3 region is CASSLGPGQGTGELFF. CDR3 nucleotides: TGCGCCAGCAGCTTGGGACCGGGACAGGGGACCGGGGAGCTGTTTTTT. Filled out from reference TRBV5-1 and TRBJ2-2, the complete variable domain reads KAGVTQTPRYLIKTRGQQVTLSCSPISGHRSVSWYQQTPGQGLQFLFEYFSETQRNKGNFPGRFSGRQFSNSRSEMNVSTLELGDSALYLCASSLGPGQGTGELFFGEGSRLTVL.

The chain combines TRBV2 with TRBJ2-5; D possibly corresponds to TRBD1 (5 bases). Germline-derived CDR1 and CDR2 are SNHLY and FYNNEI. The CDR3 loop spans 13 amino acids. V gave up 1 base and J gave up 7 bases, with 10 bases separating them. The DNA of the CDR3 is TGTGCCAGCAGTGAAGGGTCAGGGTGGACCCAGTACTTC. Protein sequence: CASSEGSGWTQYF.

This chain uses TRBV11-3 with TRBJ2-2; D remains unclear. Trimming removed 1 base at V and 5 bases at J, with 5 bases between. CDR3 length equals 13 residues. Germline values: CDR1 SGHNT, CDR2 YENEEA. The CDR3 protein is CASSLVRTGELFF. CDR3 DNA: TGTGCCAGCAGCTTAGTGCGGACCGGGGAGCTGTTTTTT.

The chain combines TRBV5-1 with TRBJ2-5; 11 bases match TRBD1. From germline, CDR1 is SGHRS and CDR2 YFSETQ. This CDR3 contains 15 residues. The V gene end was trimmed by 3 bases and the J gene end by 4 bases; junction bases not matched to a gene: 5. The CDR3 DNA follows: TGCGCCAGCAGCTCCGGGACAGGGGGAAGAGAGACCCAGTACTTC. Translation: CASSSGTGGRETQYF.

This clone was recorded only once. The chain carries TRBV4-1 and TRBJ1-1, with 8 bases identical to TRBD1. Per the germline V gene, CDR1 is MGHRA and CDR2 is YSYEKL. The CDR3 covers 13 residues. After removal of 3 bases from V and 6 bases from J, the junction contained 3 bases not matched to a gene. Here the CDR3 DNA reads TGCGCCAGCAGCCATGACAGGGGTTCTGAAGCTTTCTTT. Translated, it gives CASSHDRGSEAFF.

In the case of this clone: Other DNA sequences from this sample encode an identical CDR3 as well. V is TRBV29-1 and J is TRBJ1-2; 8 bases map to TRBD1. The germline V gene encodes CDR1 SQVTM and CDR2 ANQGSEA. The CDR3 covers 12 residues. V shed 4 bases and J 5 bases; nucleotides not matched to a gene: 3. The CDR3 sequence: CSVGQGAYGYTF. The CDR3 DNA follows: TGCAGCGTTGGGCAGGGGGCGTATGGCTACACCTTC. Full variable domain (rest looked up from reference TRBV29-1 and TRBJ1-2): SAVISQKPSRDICQRGTSLTIQCQVDSQVTMMFWYRQQPGQSLTLIATANQGSEATYESGFVIDKFPISRPNLTFSTLTVSNMSPEDSSIYLCSVGQGAYGYTFGSGTRLTVV.

This chain links TRBV20-1 with TRBJ1-5; the D gene is possibly TRBD1 (6 bases). CDR1 is DFQATT and CDR2 is SNEGSKA in the germline V gene (reference sequence). The V and J ends lost 3 bases and 2 bases respectively, with 17 bases between them. This CDR3 region has 16 residues. The CDR3 bases are TGCAGTGCTAGTGAACAGGGTACACGGGGCAATCAGCCCCAGCATTTT. It specifies CSASEQGTRGNQPQHF.

This clone was seen a few times. The chain joins TRBV11-1 to TRBJ1-1, with 7 bases that match TRBD1. Germline CDR1 reads SGHAT; CDR2 reads FQDESV (reference sequence). This CDR3 spans 15 amino acids. The V and J ends lost 4 bases and 0 bases, in that order; junction bases with no gene match: 5. This CDR3 is CASSSRDSLNTEAFF. In DNA form, the CDR3 reads TGTGCCAGCAGCTCGAGGGACAGCTTGAACACTGAAGCTTTCTTT.

This clone has a count of ten or more. The J gene is TRBJ2-7, the V gene TRBV5-4; a weak D match, TRBD2 (5 bases). The CDR3 has 13 residues. In germline, CDR1 is SGHNT, CDR2 YYREEE (reference sequence). V lost 4 bases and J lost 6, with 14 bases in between. The CDR3 region has the DNA TGTGCCAGCAGCAATCCGCGGGTCGGCGAGCAGTACTTC. Protein sequence: CASSNPRVGEQYF.

V is TRBV12-3 or TRBV12-4 and J is TRBJ1-5; TRBD1 is a possible D gene (5 bases). The CDR3 is 13 residues long. Trimming removed 7 bases from V and 7 bases from J, with 14 bases in between. The CDR3 coding sequence is TGTGCCAGCACCCCGGGGGGGGGACAGCCCCAGCATTTT. This sequence encodes CASTPGGGQPQHF.

The chain employs TRBV14 and TRBJ1-1, with 10 bases lining up with TRBD1. The V segment lost 4 bases and the J segment 0 bases; nucleotides outside the gene matches: 20. The V gene's germline CDR1 is SGHDN and CDR2 FVKESK. The CDR3 length is 21 residues. CDR3 protein: CASSLSEIGRDRGWLNTEAFF. CDR3 coding DNA: TGTGCCAGCAGCCTGTCCGAAATAGGCCGGGACAGGGGATGGTTGAACACTGAAGCTTTCTTT.

This chain links TRBV30 with TRBJ2-5; D unclear. V was cut by 0 bases and J by 7 bases, with 6 bases left in between. The germline gives CDR1 GTSNPN, CDR2 SVGIG (reference sequence). This CDR3 has 11 residues. The CDR3 loop reads CAWSVSGTQYF. The CDR3 DNA follows: TGTGCCTGGAGTGTTTCAGGGACCCAGTACTTC.

This rearrangement joins TRBV3-1 (or the pseudogene TRBV3-2) to TRBJ1-1, with a weak D call TRBD1 (5 bases). Germline assignment: CDR1 LGHDT and CDR2 YNNKEL (reference sequence). CDR3 length equals 16 residues. Trimming stripped 4 bases from V and 0 bases from J, with 15 bases between. The DNA for the CDR3 is TGTGCCAGCAGCCCTCCCCAGGGCAGGATGAACACTGAAGCTTTCTTT. This codes for CASSPPQGRMNTEAFF.

As for this clone: Relative to the germline gene, one junction end is altered; a read error may explain this. The chain recombines TRBV7-7 with TRBJ2-5, with TRBD2 matching 12 bases. Germline lookup yields CDR1 SSHAT and CDR2 FNYEAQ (reference sequence). The CDR3 length is 16 residues. CDR3 residues: CASSLLAGGGQETQYF. CDR3 in DNA: TGTGCTAGCAGCTTACTAGCGGGGGGCGGCCAAGAGACCCAGTACTTC.

The V and J genes are TRBV20-1 and TRBJ1-2, with D possibly being TRBD1 (6 bases). Germline V gene sequence: CDR1 DFQATT, CDR2 SNEGSKA (reference sequence). The V gene lost 3 bases and the J gene lost 4 bases, with 12 bases spanning the gap. This CDR3 contains 13 residues. CDR3 sequence reads: CSASRGHGYGYTF. For the CDR3, the DNA is TGCAGTGCTAGTAGGGGACACGGCTATGGCTACACCTTC.